This T cell receptor beta chain is drawn from a study of glioma-infiltrating T cells after dendritic cell vaccination. Germline values: CDR1 MNHEY, CDR2 SVGAGI. With 1 base clipped from V and 5 bases from J, the junction kept 5 bases outside the gene matches. This CDR3 is built from 16 residues. For this clone: Antigen specificity is unknown.

Study conclusions and caveats: No direct clonality-survival link was found; a diverse polyclonal response may matter.

TCRdb's copy holds only in-frame clones and misses some; the assay was immunoSEQ multiplex PCR. The sample yields 85,000 to 95,000 clones, around 84% seen once. The chain combines TRBV6-5 with TRBJ2-2, with 9 nucleotides matching TRBD1. Source: blood, taken before dendritic cell vaccination. This TCR came from a human donor with glioblastoma. CDR3 loop: CASSYWDRVPTGELFF. CDR3 in DNA: TGTGCCAGCAGTTACTGGGACAGGGTACCTACCGGGGAGCTGTTTTTT.